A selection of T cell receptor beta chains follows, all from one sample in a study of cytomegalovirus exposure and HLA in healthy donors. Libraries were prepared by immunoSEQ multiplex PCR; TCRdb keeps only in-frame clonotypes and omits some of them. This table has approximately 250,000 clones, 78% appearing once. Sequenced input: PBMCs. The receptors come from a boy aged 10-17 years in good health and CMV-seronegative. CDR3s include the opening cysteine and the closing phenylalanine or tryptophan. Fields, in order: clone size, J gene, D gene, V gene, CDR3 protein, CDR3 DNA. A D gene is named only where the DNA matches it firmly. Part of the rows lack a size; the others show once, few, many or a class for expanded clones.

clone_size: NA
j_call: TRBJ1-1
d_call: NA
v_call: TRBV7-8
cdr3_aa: CASSPRGWNTEAFF
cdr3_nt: TGTGCCAGCAGCCCGAGAGGTTGGAACACTGAAGCTTTCTTT

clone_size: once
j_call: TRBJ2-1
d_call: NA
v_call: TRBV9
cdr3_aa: CASSSRDFSYNEQFF
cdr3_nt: TGTGCCAGCAGCTCCCGGGACTTCTCCTACAATGAGCAGTTCTTC

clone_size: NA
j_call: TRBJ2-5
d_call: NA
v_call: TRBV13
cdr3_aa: CASSDGGWAETQYF
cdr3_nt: TGTGCCAGCAGCGACGGAGGGTGGGCGGAGACCCAGTACTTC

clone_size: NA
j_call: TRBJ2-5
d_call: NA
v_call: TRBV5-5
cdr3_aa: CASSLPGRLEETQYF
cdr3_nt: TGTGCCAGCAGCTTGCCGGGGAGGCTCGAAGAGACCCAGTACTTC

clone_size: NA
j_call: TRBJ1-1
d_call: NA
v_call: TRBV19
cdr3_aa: CASNTGTPAEAFF
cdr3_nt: TGTGCCAGTAATACAGGGACGCCCGCTGAAGCTTTCTTT

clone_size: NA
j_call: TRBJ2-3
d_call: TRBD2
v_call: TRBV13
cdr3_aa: CASSPGVTGTSRDTDTQYF
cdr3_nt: TGTGCCAGCAGCCCTGGAGTTACCGGGACTAGCCGCGACACAGATACGCAGTATTTT

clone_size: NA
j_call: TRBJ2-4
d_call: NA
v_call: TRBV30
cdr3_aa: CAWSPGEAIQYF
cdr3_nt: TGTGCCTGGAGTCCCGGGGAAGCCATTCAGTACTTC

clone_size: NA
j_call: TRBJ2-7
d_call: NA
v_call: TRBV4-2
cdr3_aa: CASTDRSYEQYF
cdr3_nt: TGTGCCAGCACCGATCGGTCCTACGAGCAGTACTTC

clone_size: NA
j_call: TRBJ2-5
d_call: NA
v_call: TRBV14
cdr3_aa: CASSPRPSAWGTQYF
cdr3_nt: TGTGCCAGCAGCCCCAGGCCTAGCGCGTGGGGGACCCAGTACTTC

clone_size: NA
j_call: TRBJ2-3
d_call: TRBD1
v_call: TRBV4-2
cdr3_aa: CASSQVEGQGSDTQYF
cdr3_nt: TGTGCCAGCAGCCAAGTCGAGGGACAGGGCTCAGATACGCAGTATTTT

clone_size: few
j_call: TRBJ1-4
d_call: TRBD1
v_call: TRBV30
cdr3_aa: CAWSPDRAGEKLFF
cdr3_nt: TGTGCCTGGTCCCCAGACAGGGCGGGTGAAAAACTGTTTTTT

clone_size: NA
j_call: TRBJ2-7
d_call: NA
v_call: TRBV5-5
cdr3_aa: CASSPPSVISYEQYF
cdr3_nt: TGTGCCAGCAGCCCCCCCAGTGTCATCTCCTACGAGCAGTACTTC

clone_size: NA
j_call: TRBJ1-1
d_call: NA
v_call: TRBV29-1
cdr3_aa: CSVEDPVKNTEAFF
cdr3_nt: TGCAGCGTTGAAGACCCAGTTAAGAACACTGAAGCTTTCTTT

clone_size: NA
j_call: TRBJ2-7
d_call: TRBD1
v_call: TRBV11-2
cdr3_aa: CASSPRTGGIEQYF
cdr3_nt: TGTGCCAGCAGTCCGAGGACAGGGGGCATCGAGCAGTACTTC

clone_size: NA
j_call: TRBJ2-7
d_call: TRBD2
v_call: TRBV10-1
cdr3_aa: CASSESWGTSAYEQYF
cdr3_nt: TGCGCCAGCAGTGAGTCATGGGGGACTAGCGCCTACGAGCAGTACTTC

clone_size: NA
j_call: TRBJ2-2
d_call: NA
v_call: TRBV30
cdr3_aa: CAWSVLKWGYTGELFF
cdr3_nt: TGTGCCTGGAGTGTATTAAAATGGGGCTACACCGGGGAGCTGTTTTTT

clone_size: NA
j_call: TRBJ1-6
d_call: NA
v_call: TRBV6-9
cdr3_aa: CASSYQARGNNSPLHF
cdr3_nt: TGTGCCAGCAGTTATCAGGCGCGGGGGAATAATTCACCCCTCCACTTT